This TCR beta chain was retrieved from a study of cytomegalovirus exposure and HLA in healthy donors. The CDR3 sequence is 14 residues long. CDR1 is SGHAT and CDR2 is FQNNGV in the germline V gene. Trimming stripped 5 bases from V and 1 base from J, with 11 bases between. The PCR contained 60 Vbeta and 13 Jbeta primers. Some clones are missing from TCRdb's copy, which holds only in-frame ones; the method was immunoSEQ multiplex PCR. This table has approximately 180,000 clones, over 60% appearing once. Of note for this clone: Its specificity is unknown.

Study-level findings and limits: Later analysis suggested links between common viral pathogens and several top significant clusters. The majority of TCR sequences were rare, yet some public TCRs appeared in many donors.

Sample: PBMCs. This sequence originates from a man aged 40-49 years in good health and CMV-seropositive. This chain links TRBV11-2 with TRBJ1-1; D might be TRBD1 (5 bases). The CDR3 reads CASSPVTENTEAFF. The CDR3 DNA is TGTGCCAGCAGCCCCGTGACAGAGAACACTGAAGCTTTCTTT.